Detailed here is one T cell receptor (beta chain). The antigen remains unidentified. Assay used: immunoSEQ multiplex PCR; TCRdb lists only in-frame clones, some missing. The sample includes about 56,000 clones, roughly four fifths of them seen just once. This entry comes from a study of a mutant IDH1 vaccine in newly diagnosed glioma. About the study: Therapy received beforehand was radiotherapy, temozolomide, or both, with most patients given both. General study findings and limits: Vaccine-induced immune responses occurred in 93.3% of patients.

Time point given: week 47, end of study. All doses held 300 ug of mutant IDH1 20-mer peptide, with topical imiquimod. During weeks 1, 3, 5, 7, 11, 15, 19 and 23, patients received eight vaccinations. The CDR3 totals 14 residues. CDR1 and CDR2 from the germline V gene are LNHDA and SQIVND (reference sequence). Trimming removed 6 bases from V and 8 bases from J; junction bases left unmatched: 7. This specimen consisted of PBMCs, obtained from a glioma patient whose treatment included an IDH1 peptide vaccine. This sequence joins TRBV19 and TRBJ1-6, with 7 bases aligning to TRBD1. The source of this sequence is a woman between 45 and 60 years old with glioma. The CDR3 is CASRSGTVYSPLHF. The CDR3, as DNA: TGTGCCAGTAGGTCCGGGACAGTCTATTCACCCCTCCACTTT.